This T cell receptor (beta chain) was observed in a study of blood T cell repertoires in COVID-19. Germline CDR1 is SGHRS and CDR2 is YFSETQ. V was trimmed by 0 bases and J by 3 bases, leaving 16 bases between them. The CDR3 loop spans 16 amino acids. As originally analysed: Amplifying reference gene primers gave estimates of nucleated cell counts. Generated by immunoSEQ multiplex PCR, the TCRdb table keeps only in-frame clones and is missing some. The DNA gave D and trimming, while V, J and clone size come from that table. Of roughly 300,000 clones listed, about 93% are singletons. The material sequenced was PBMCs or T cells enriched from blood (not recorded which). The chain links TRBV5-1 to TRBJ2-7; a weak D match, TRBD2 (5 bases). This sequence originates from a woman aged 25 to 39 who had recovered from COVID-19. This CDR3 reads CASSLAVGPLGYEQYF. The CDR3 region has the DNA TGCGCCAGCAGCTTGGCCGTCGGTCCACTAGGCTACGAGCAGTACTTC.